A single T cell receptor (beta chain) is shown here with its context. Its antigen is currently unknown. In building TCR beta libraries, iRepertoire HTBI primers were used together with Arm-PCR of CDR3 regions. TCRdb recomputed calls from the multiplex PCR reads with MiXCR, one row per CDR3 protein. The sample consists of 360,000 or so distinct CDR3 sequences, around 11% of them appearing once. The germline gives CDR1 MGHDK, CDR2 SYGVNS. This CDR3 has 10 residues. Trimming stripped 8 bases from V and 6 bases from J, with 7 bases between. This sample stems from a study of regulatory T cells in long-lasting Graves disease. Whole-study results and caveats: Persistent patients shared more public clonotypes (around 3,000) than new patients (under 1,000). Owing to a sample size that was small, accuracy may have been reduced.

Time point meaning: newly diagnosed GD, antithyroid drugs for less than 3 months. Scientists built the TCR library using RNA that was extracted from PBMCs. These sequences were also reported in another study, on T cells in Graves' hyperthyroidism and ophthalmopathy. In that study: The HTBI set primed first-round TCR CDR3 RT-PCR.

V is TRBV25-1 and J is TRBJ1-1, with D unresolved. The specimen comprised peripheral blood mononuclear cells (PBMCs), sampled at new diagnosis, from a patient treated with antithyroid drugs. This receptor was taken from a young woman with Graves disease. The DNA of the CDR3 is TGTGCCAGCCGAGGCTCTGAAGCTTTCTTT. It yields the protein CASRGSEAFF.